Listed below are T cell receptor beta chains from one sample, sequenced in a study of blood T cell repertoires in COVID-19. The table came from immunoSEQ multiplex PCR; TCRdb's copy has only in-frame clones and leaves some out. The table records about 240,000 clones, around 90% of them present only once. Sequenced sample: peripheral blood. Every receptor here comes from a man in his sixties who had recovered from COVID-19. Each CDR3 is given with its conserved first and last residue. A D gene is named only where the DNA matches it firmly. Part of the rows lack a size; the others show once, few, many or a class for expanded clones.

-	few	TRBV6-1	TRBJ1-5	TGTGCCAGCAGTGATTCCCCGACGGTTCTGAGGGTCAATCAGCCCCAGCATTTT	CASSDSPTVLRVNQPQHF
-	once	TRBV11-3	TRBJ1-2	TGTGCCAGCAGCTTGAGCAGGGAAAGCTACACCTTC	CASSLSRESYTF
TRBD1	-	TRBV28	TRBJ1-5	TGTGCCAGCAGTTTGGGACAGGAAAATCAGCCCCAGCATTTT	CASSLGQENQPQHF
-	once	TRBV7-9	TRBJ2-1	TGTGCCAGCAGGAAGACTCCCGTGGACAATGAGCAGTTCTTC	CASRKTPVDNEQFF
TRBD2	-	TRBV3-1/TRBV3-2	TRBJ2-2	TGTGCCAGCTCGGGAGGTTGGGGGGAGCTGTTTTTT	CASSGGWGELFF
-	-	TRBV6-5	TRBJ2-1	TGTGCCAGCAGTTCTACCCCTGACTTGGGTGAGCAGTTCTTC	CASSSTPDLGEQFF
-	-	TRBV19	TRBJ1-5	TGTGCCAGTAGTTCCACAGCCAATCAGCCCCAGCATTTT	CASSSTANQPQHF
-	-	TRBV28	TRBJ2-3	TGTGCCAGCAGCTCATCAGTTTACACAGATACGCAGTATTTT	CASSSSVYTDTQYF
TRBD1	-	TRBV10-3	TRBJ1-5	TGTGCCATCAGTAACTCTCGAACAGGGGGTAGCAATCAGCCCCAGCATTTT	CAISNSRTGGSNQPQHF
-	once	TRBV7-8	TRBJ2-6	TGTGCCAGCAGCTTTTGGAGGATGAGGGTGTCTGGGGCCAACGTCCTGACTTTC	CASSFWRMRVSGANVLTF
-	few	TRBV11-2	TRBJ1-6	TGTGCCAGCAGCTTAGCCTACTCCTATAATTCACCCCTCCACTTT	CASSLAYSYNSPLHF
TRBD1	once	TRBV27	TRBJ2-7	TGTGCCAGCAGTATACCGGGACAGGGGAAGAACGAGCAGTACTTC	CASSIPGQGKNEQYF
-	-	TRBV27	TRBJ1-1	TGTGCCAGCAGCGGAGACACTGAAGCTTTCTTT	CASSGDTEAFF
-	-	TRBV4-2	TRBJ1-3	TGTGCCAGCAGCCGCAAACCCGGGACAACTGGAAACACCATATATTTT	CASSRKPGTTGNTIYF
-	-	TRBV7-9	TRBJ2-6	TGTGCCAGCAGCTTCCCGGAGGGTGTCGGGGCCAACGTCCTGACTTTC	CASSFPEGVGANVLTF
TRBD1	-	TRBV6-6	TRBJ1-5	TGTGCCAGCAGACAGACAGGGGCGGGTCAGCCCCAGCATTTT	CASRQTGAGQPQHF
-	-	TRBV2	TRBJ2-7	TGTGCCAGCAGCCTCCCCGGCGGAGGGGCAGGGATGTTGTACGAGCAGTACTTC	CASSLPGGGAGMLYEQYF
TRBD2	-	TRBV18	TRBJ2-6	TGTGCCAGCTCACCATTCAGCGGGGGGGCTAACGGGGCCAACGTCCTGACTTTC	CASSPFSGGANGANVLTF
TRBD1	-	TRBV28	TRBJ1-2	TGTGCCAGCAGTTTACGAGGACAGGGAAGAGTCGGCTATGGCTACACCTTC	CASSLRGQGRVGYGYTF
TRBD2	-	TRBV24-1	TRBJ2-3	TGTGCCACCGGGCGGGGGGCCACAGATACGCAGTATTTT	CATGRGATDTQYF
TRBD1	few	TRBV15	TRBJ2-2	TGTGCCACCAGCAGGGACAGGGGCACCGGGGAGCTGTTTTTT	CATSRDRGTGELFF
-	-	TRBV21-1	TRBJ1-1	TGTGCCAGCAGTTTAACCGACAGGGGCCAGACAAATGAAGCTTTCTTT	CASSLTDRGQTNEAFF
TRBD1	-	TRBV27	TRBJ1-4	TGTGCCAGCAGCCGGGACAGGGGGCTAGGAGAAAAACTGTTTTTT	CASSRDRGLGEKLFF
-	-	TRBV2	TRBJ1-2	TGTGCCAGCAGTGACCAGGGCCTCGGTAGTAGCTACACCTTC	CASSDQGLGSSYTF
TRBD2	-	TRBV6-1	TRBJ2-3	TGTGCCAGCAGTGAAGGGGGACCGAGGACTAGCGGGGGGTATACGCAGTATTTT	CASSEGGPRTSGGYTQYF
-	-	TRBV5-4	TRBJ2-5	TGTGCCAGCAGCTTGCTGAGGTTGGGAGAGACCCAGTACTTC	CASSLLRLGETQYF
TRBD1	-	TRBV19	TRBJ2-2	TGTGCCAGTAGTATGGGGCGTCGACAGGGGGCCGGGGAGCTGTTTTTT	CASSMGRRQGAGELFF
-	-	TRBV11-2	TRBJ2-2	TGTGCCAGCAGGCGAATACGTAGGGGCAGCACCGGGGAGCTGTTTTTT	CASRRIRRGSTGELFF
TRBD1	-	TRBV11-2	TRBJ1-1	TGTGCCAGCAGCTTAGAACTAGCAGGGGGAACTGAAGCTTTCTTT	CASSLELAGGTEAFF
-	-	TRBV19	TRBJ2-7	TGTGCCAGTAGTTTGTCCAGTGACTACGAGCAGTACTTC	CASSLSSDYEQYF
-	-	TRBV6-5	TRBJ2-7	TGTGCCAGCAAGTCCAGTACAGGGCCCTACGAGCAGTACTTC	CASKSSTGPYEQYF